The rows below give T cell receptor beta chains drawn from one sample of a study of molecular identifiers for immune sequencing clone quantification. A single record per CDR3 protein comes from TCRdb applying MiXCR to the PCR reads. The sample records hundreds of thousands of distinct CDR3 sequences, roughly 27% being singletons. The sample comprised naive CD8+ T cells from blood, with Jurkat cell RNA spiked in. These receptors were collected from a human donor in good health. Some libraries in this study had Jurkat cell RNA spiked in. Each CDR3 is given with its conserved first and last residue. Fields, in order: CDR3 length, clone size, J gene, D gene, V gene, CDR3 protein, CDR3 DNA. A D gene is named only where the DNA matches it firmly. For some rows the clone size is stated as once, few or many, or as a class when expanded; others skip it.

17 | few | TRBJ2-3 | TRBD1 | TRBV28 | CASSLLKGARGTDTQYF | TGTGCCAGCAGTTTACTAAAGGGGGCGCGGGGCACAGATACGCAGTATTTT
15 | many | TRBJ1-1 | NA | TRBV29-1 | CSVEDHTGMNTEAFF | TGCAGCGTTGAAGATCATACGGGCATGAACACTGAAGCTTTCTTT
12 | few | TRBJ2-1 | NA | TRBV6-6 | CASSYSSLEQFF | TGTGCCAGCAGTTACTCGTCATTGGAACAGTTCTTC
15 | NA | TRBJ2-7 | TRBD2 | TRBV9 | CASSVGTSGGYEQYF | TGTGCCAGCAGCGTCGGGACTAGCGGGGGATACGAGCAGTACTTC
15 | NA | TRBJ2-7 | TRBD2 | TRBV11-2 | CASSLRGLAAYEQYF | TGTGCCAGCAGCCTCAGGGGACTAGCGGCCTACGAGCAGTACTTC
15 | NA | TRBJ1-1 | NA | TRBV20-1 | CSARGTAPLNTEAFF | TGCAGTGCTAGGGGGACCGCGCCTCTGAACACTGAAGCTTTCTTT
17 | NA | TRBJ2-2 | TRBD1 | TRBV4-3 | CANSQGAGGRNTGELFF | TGCGCCAACAGCCAAGGCGCAGGGGGCCGGAACACCGGGGAGCTGTTTTTT
14 | NA | TRBJ2-7 | NA | TRBV4-1 | CASSQEGRIDEQYF | TGCGCCAGCAGCCAAGAGGGCAGAATCGACGAGCAGTACTTC
16 | few | TRBJ2-5 | TRBD2 | TRBV7-9 | CASPPATAGAGEPQYF | TGTGCCAGTCCCCCCGCGACAGCGGGGGCAGGAGAGCCCCAGTACTTC
16 | many | TRBJ2-5 | TRBD1 | TRBV19 | CASRAQGDPIQETQYF | TGTGCCAGTAGGGCCCAGGGGGACCCAATCCAAGAGACCCAGTACTTC
13 | NA | TRBJ2-1 | NA | TRBV29-1 | CSPSKGSNNEQFF | TGCAGCCCATCAAAAGGCTCTAACAATGAGCAGTTCTTC
15 | NA | TRBJ2-7 | NA | TRBV5-1 | CASSLASGVVYEQYF | TGCGCCAGCAGCTTGGCGTCGGGGGTGGTGTACGAGCAGTACTTC
13 | few | TRBJ2-3 | NA | TRBV7-3 | CASSLMPADTQYF | TGTGCCAGCAGCTTAATGCCCGCAGATACGCAGTATTTT
16 | few | TRBJ2-1 | TRBD2 | TRBV9 | CASSVAGLADLNEQFF | TGTGCCAGCAGCGTAGCGGGGCTAGCGGATTTAAATGAGCAGTTCTTC
14 | few | TRBJ2-7 | NA | TRBV5-4 | CASRPDHSSYEQYF | TGTGCCAGCAGACCAGACCATAGCTCCTACGAGCAGTACTTC
14 | many | TRBJ1-1 | NA | TRBV5-1 | CASSLGGTWEEAFF | TGCGCCAGCAGCTTGGGGGGGACTTGGGAGGAAGCTTTCTTT
16 | many | TRBJ2-3 | NA | TRBV5-6 | CASSGFGRVNTDTQYF | TGTGCCAGCAGCGGATTCGGCCGGGTAAACACAGATACGCAGTATTTT
18 | many | TRBJ2-3 | TRBD1 | TRBV14 | CASSQDRDSVWGTDTQYF | TGTGCCAGCAGCCAAGACCGGGACAGCGTTTGGGGCACAGATACGCAGTATTTT
16 | many | TRBJ1-1 | NA | TRBV25-1 | CASSDHPDTMNTEAFF | TGTGCCAGCAGTGATCACCCGGACACCATGAACACTGAAGCTTTCTTT
14 | many | TRBJ2-7 | NA | TRBV4-3 | CASSQDRATYEQYF | TGCGCCAGCAGCCAAGATCGGGCAACCTACGAGCAGTACTTC
15 | few | TRBJ2-7 | TRBD2 | TRBV4-1 | CASSPSSGGPYEQYF | TGCGCCAGCAGCCCGTCTAGCGGGGGGCCCTACGAGCAGTACTTC
14 | NA | TRBJ2-5 | NA | TRBV13 | CASSQIYRQETQYF | TGTGCCAGCAGCCAAATTTACAGGCAAGAGACCCAGTACTTC
15 | many | TRBJ2-7 | TRBD2 | TRBV7-4 | CASSLGRTRLYEQYF | TGTGCCAGCAGCTTAGGGAGGACTAGACTCTACGAGCAGTACTTC
13 | many | TRBJ2-5 | NA | TRBV6-6 | CASSYSTGETQYF | TGTGCCAGCAGTTACTCGACCGGAGAGACCCAGTACTTC
16 | many | TRBJ2-5 | NA | TRBV7-6 | CASSLDWSGQQETQYF | TGTGCCAGCAGCTTAGATTGGTCAGGCCAGCAAGAGACCCAGTACTTC
14 | many | TRBJ1-2 | NA | TRBV4-3 | CASSQEDTNYGYTF | TGCGCCAGCAGCCAAGAGGACACCAACTATGGCTACACCTTC
13 | many | TRBJ2-3 | NA | TRBV7-9 | CASSGTVTDTQYF | TGTGCCAGCAGCGGGACGGTCACAGATACGCAGTATTTT
14 | few | TRBJ1-4 | NA | TRBV9 | CASSVGQGREKLFF | TGTGCCAGCAGCGTAGGTCAGGGAAGAGAAAAACTGTTTTTT
18 | many | TRBJ2-2 | TRBD2 | TRBV28 | CASSPNRRLAENTGELFF | TGTGCCAGCAGTCCGAATCGTCGACTAGCGGAGAACACCGGGGAGCTGTTTTTT
12 | many | TRBJ2-1 | NA | TRBV4-1 | CASSQNRDEQFF | TGCGCCAGCAGCCAAAACAGGGATGAGCAGTTCTTC
15 | few | TRBJ2-5 | NA | TRBV21-1 | CANRFPGLAGETQYF | TGTGCCAACAGATTCCCGGGACTAGCGGGAGAGACCCAGTACTTC
17 | NA | TRBJ2-3 | TRBD1 | TRBV4-1 | CASSRKPGGLETNTQYF | TGCGCCAGCAGCCGAAAGCCAGGGGGCTTAGAAACAAATACGCAATATTTT
16 | few | TRBJ1-1 | TRBD1 | TRBV6-2/TRBV6-3 | CASSCRDRVLSPEAFF | TGTGCCAGCAGTTGCCGGGACAGGGTCCTATCGCCCGAAGCTTTCTTT
15 | many | TRBJ2-1 | TRBD1 | TRBV27 | CASSLTGGPYNEQFF | TGTGCCAGCAGCTTAACAGGGGGGCCCTACAATGAGCAGTTCTTC
14 | NA | TRBJ2-2 | NA | TRBV30 | CAWSPTMNTGGLFF | TGTGCCTGGAGTCCGACAATGAACACCGGGGGGCTGTTTTTT
14 | many | TRBJ2-3 | NA | TRBV2 | CASSETGRRDTQYF | TGTGCCAGCAGTGAGACAGGCCGCAGGGATACGCAGTATTTT
15 | few | TRBJ2-1 | TRBD2 | TRBV9 | CASSVLAGLIYEQFF | TGTGCCAGCAGCGTACTAGCGGGGCTAATTTACGAGCAGTTCTTC
14 | NA | TRBJ2-7 | TRBD2 | TRBV27 | CASSFGGSGGEQYF | TGTGCCAGCAGTTTCGGCGGGAGCGGCGGCGAGCAGTACTTC
14 | few | TRBJ2-7 | NA | TRBV19 | CASSSPGRANEQYF | TGTGCCAGTAGTTCCCCCGGACGAGCGAACGAGCAGTACTTC